This TCR beta chain was sequenced in a study of T cell clonality in common variable immunodeficiency. Overall study findings and caveats: What drives increased CVID clonality needs T cell subpopulation sequencing.

From germline, CDR1 is SGHTA and CDR2 FQGTGA. The CDR3 has 14 amino acids. Donors gave roughly 4.5 to 8 ml heparinized peripheral whole blood. A word on this clone: The target antigen is unknown. The sequence runs out 3 residues before the end of the CDR3; the remainder is reconstructed from the germline J gene.

Produced via immunoSEQ multiplex PCR; TCRdb's table is partial and in-frame only. In total the sample includes around 39,000 clones, none of them seen once. This sequence was found in a person between 18 and 75 years old in good health. This sequence joins TRBV7-3 and TRBJ1-2; D unresolved. The source material was peripheral blood mononuclear cells. The CDR3 loop is CASSLSDSGYDYTF. The CDR3 bases that were read are TGTGCCAGCAGCCTCAGTGACTCCGGTTACGAC.